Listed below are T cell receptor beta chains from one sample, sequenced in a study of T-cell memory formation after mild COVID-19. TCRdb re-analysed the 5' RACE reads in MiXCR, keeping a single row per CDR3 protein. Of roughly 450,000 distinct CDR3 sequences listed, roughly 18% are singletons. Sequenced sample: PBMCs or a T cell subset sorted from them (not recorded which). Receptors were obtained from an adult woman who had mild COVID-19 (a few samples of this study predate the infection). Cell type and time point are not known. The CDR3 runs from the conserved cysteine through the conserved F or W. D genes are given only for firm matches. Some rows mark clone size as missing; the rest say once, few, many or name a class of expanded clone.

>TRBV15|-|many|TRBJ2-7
TGTGCCACCAGCAGAGATAGTGGGGCACCCTCGCCCTACGAGCAGTACTTC
CATSRDSGAPSPYEQYF
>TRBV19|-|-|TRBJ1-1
TGTGCCAGTAGTCCGTACACGAACACTGAAGCTTTCTTT
CASSPYTNTEAFF
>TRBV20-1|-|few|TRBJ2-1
TGCAGTGCTAGACCTGTAGCCGGTGACAATGAGCAGTTCTTC
CSARPVAGDNEQFF
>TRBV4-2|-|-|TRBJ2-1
TGTGCCAGCAGCCAAGGAGGGTTAGCGGTAAGCTCCTACAATGAGCAGTTCTTC
CASSQGGLAVSSYNEQFF
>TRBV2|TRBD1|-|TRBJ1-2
TGTGCCAGCAGTGAAGGAACAGGGGGCTATGGCTACACCTTC
CASSEGTGGYGYTF
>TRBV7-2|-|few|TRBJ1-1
TGTGCCAGCAGCTCCTACCTACAGGGAGAGGCTTTCTTT
CASSSYLQGEAFF
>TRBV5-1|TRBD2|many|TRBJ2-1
TGTGCCAGCAGCCCGCTAGCGGGGGGCTACAATGAGCAGTTCTTC
CASSPLAGGYNEQFF
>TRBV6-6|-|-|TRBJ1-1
TGTGCCAGCAGTTACTCTTTTAGGTTGCAGGGTGGAAACACTGAAGCTTTCTTT
CASSYSFRLQGGNTEAFF
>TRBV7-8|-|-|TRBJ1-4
TGTGCCAGCAGCATTGGGACCGGAGGACTGTTTTTT
CASSIGTGGLFF
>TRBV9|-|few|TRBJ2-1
TGTGCCAGCAGCTCTCTGAACACCAATGAGCAGTTCTTC
CASSSLNTNEQFF
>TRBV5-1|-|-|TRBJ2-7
TGCGCCAGCAGCTCGATGCCCGGCAACTACGAGCAGTACTTC
CASSSMPGNYEQYF
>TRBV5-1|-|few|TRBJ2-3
TGCGCCAGCAGCTTGGACAGCGTGGCTAGCACAGATACGCAGTATTTT
CASSLDSVASTDTQYF
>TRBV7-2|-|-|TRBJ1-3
TGTGCCAGCTCACCACCGGGGGCCGCTTCTGGAAACACCATATATTTT
CASSPPGAASGNTIYF
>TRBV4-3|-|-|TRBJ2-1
TGCGCCAGCAGCCAAGATCGGTCGGCTAGAGCCCCGAAAAGCTCCTACAATGAGCAGTTCTTC
CASSQDRSARAPKSSYNEQFF
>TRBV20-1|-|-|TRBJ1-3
TGCAGTGCTACGAGGGAGGTGATCGGAAACACCATATATTTT
CSATREVIGNTIYF
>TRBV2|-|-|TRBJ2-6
TGTGCCAGCAGACCCCCCTTGGGGGCAGTTGGGGCCAACGTCCTGACTTTC
CASRPPLGAVGANVLTF
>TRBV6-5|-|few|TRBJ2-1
TGTGCCAGCAGTTACTACAGCGGCGATGAGCAGTTCTTC
CASSYYSGDEQFF
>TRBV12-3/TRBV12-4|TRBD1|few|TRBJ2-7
TGTGCCAGCAGTACCCGGGACAGGGAGTCCTACGAGCAGTACTTC
CASSTRDRESYEQYF
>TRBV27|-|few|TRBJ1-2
TGTGCCAGCAGTTCCTCGGGGCCGCGGGGCTACACCTTC
CASSSSGPRGYTF
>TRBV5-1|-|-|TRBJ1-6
TGCGCCAGCAGCTTGGGGACTGACGGACGGAAATATAATTCACCCCTCCACTTT
CASSLGTDGRKYNSPLHF
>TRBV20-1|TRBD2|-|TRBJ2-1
TGCAGTGCCGGCGGGAGGTCGTATTACAATGAGCAGTTCTTC
CSAGGRSYYNEQFF
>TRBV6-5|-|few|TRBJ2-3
TGTGCCAGCACCGGAGGACGGTGGGGAACAGATACGCAGTATTTT
CASTGGRWGTDTQYF
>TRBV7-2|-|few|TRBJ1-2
TGTGCCAGCAGCTTAAGGACAGCATATTATGGCTACACCTTC
CASSLRTAYYGYTF
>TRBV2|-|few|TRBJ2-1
TGTGCCAGCAGTAACGGGGGGCAGAACAATGAGCAGTTCTTC
CASSNGGQNNEQFF
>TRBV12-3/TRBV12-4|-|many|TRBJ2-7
TGTGCCAGCAGTTTAAGAGGGACCTACGAGCAGTACTTC
CASSLRGTYEQYF
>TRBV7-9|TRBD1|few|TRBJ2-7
TGTGCCAGCAGCGACCGGGACAGAGCCTCCTACGAGCAGTACTTC
CASSDRDRASYEQYF
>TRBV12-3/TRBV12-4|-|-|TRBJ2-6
TGTGCCAGCAGCTTGAGGACAGTCGTGTCTGGGGCCAACGTCCTGACTTTC
CASSLRTVVSGANVLTF